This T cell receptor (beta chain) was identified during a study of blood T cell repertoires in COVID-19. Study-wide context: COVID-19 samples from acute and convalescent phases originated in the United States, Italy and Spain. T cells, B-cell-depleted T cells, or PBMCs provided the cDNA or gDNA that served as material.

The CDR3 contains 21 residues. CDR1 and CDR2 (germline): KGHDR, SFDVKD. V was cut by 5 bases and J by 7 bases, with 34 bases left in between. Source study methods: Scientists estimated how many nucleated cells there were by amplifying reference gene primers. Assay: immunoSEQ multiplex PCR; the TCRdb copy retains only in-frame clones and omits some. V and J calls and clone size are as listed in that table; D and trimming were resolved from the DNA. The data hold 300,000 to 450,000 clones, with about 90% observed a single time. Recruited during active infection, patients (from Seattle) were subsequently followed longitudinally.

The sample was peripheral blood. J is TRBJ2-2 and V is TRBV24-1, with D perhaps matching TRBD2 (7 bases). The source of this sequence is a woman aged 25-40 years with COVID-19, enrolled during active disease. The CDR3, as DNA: TGTGCCACCAGTGCCCCCTCCACAGGGCACGCGGGGGCCCTTTTCAGCGGGGAGCTGTTTTTT. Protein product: CATSAPSTGHAGALFSGELFF.